The rows below give T cell receptor beta chains drawn from one sample of a study of blood T cell repertoires in COVID-19. Only in-frame clones appear in the TCRdb table, and some are missing; sequencing was by immunoSEQ multiplex PCR. In the table there are over 90,000 clones, about 85% of which are singletons. Sequencing input: peripheral blood. The receptors originated from a man in his sixties with acute or convalescent COVID-19. Each CDR3 is given with its conserved first and last residue. D genes are given only for firm matches. Expanded clones are given a class, and other clones once, few, many or no size at all.

v_gene	d_gene	j_gene	abundance	CDR3nt	CDR3aa
TRBV6-5	NA	TRBJ1-5	few	TGTGCCAGCAGCCTCCCCGTTCAGCCCCAGCATTTT	CASSLPVQPQHF
TRBV7-6	NA	TRBJ2-7	NA	TGTGCCAGCAGCTTAGCGGAGGGAACCTACGAGCAGTACTTC	CASSLAEGTYEQYF
TRBV11-3	NA	TRBJ1-1	NA	TGTGCCAGCAGCTTCGATGAGGAGACGCTTGAAGCTTTCTTT	CASSFDEETLEAFF
TRBV6-5	TRBD2	TRBJ2-7	once	TGTGCCAGCAGAAGACTAGCGGGGACCTACGAGCAGTACTTC	CASRRLAGTYEQYF
TRBV19	TRBD1	TRBJ1-3	NA	TGTGCCAGTAGCATTGACAGGGACTCTGGAAACACCATATATTTT	CASSIDRDSGNTIYF
TRBV3-1/TRBV3-2	TRBD2	TRBJ2-2	NA	TGTGCCAGCAGCCAATCTAGCGGGAGATTACGAAACACCGGGGAGCTGTTTTTT	CASSQSSGRLRNTGELFF
TRBV5-1	NA	TRBJ2-7	NA	TGCGCCAGCAGCTCGAGGGAGCACTACGAGCAGTACTTC	CASSSREHYEQYF
TRBV28	NA	TRBJ2-1	NA	TGTGCCAGCACCCTCGGCGGGTCGAGCTCCTACAATGAGCAGTTCTTC	CASTLGGSSSYNEQFF
TRBV19	NA	TRBJ2-2	NA	TGTGCCAGTAGTCCCCGGGGAGCCGGGGAGCTGTTTTTT	CASSPRGAGELFF
TRBV7-2	NA	TRBJ2-2	NA	TGTGCCAGCAGCTTAGCTAGCGGAAGTGCCGGGGAGCTGTTTTTT	CASSLASGSAGELFF
TRBV11-2	NA	TRBJ1-1	once	TGTGCCAGCAGGCCGGGACTGGACCGCTTCACTGAAGCTTTCTTT	CASRPGLDRFTEAFF
TRBV3-1/TRBV3-2	TRBD2	TRBJ2-7	few	TGTGCCAGCAGCTCCGGGGATAGCGGGAGAAGGTACGAGCAGTACTTC	CASSSGDSGRRYEQYF
TRBV18	TRBD1	TRBJ1-3	NA	TGTGCCAGCTCACCGGACAGGGGGTCTGGAAACACCATATATTTT	CASSPDRGSGNTIYF
TRBV6-5	TRBD2	TRBJ2-7	NA	TGTGCCAGCAGTTACGTCGGGCTAGCGGGAAACTACGAGCAGTACTTC	CASSYVGLAGNYEQYF
TRBV5-4	NA	TRBJ1-3	once	TGTGCCAGCAGCTTGAATGGAGATATCTCTGGAAACACCATATATTTT	CASSLNGDISGNTIYF
TRBV6-2/TRBV6-3	NA	TRBJ1-5	NA	TGTGCCAGCAGTTACTCTCCCCGGGGCAATCAGCCCCAGCATTTT	CASSYSPRGNQPQHF
TRBV24-1	NA	TRBJ1-5	NA	TGTGCCACCAGTGATTTCTACAGCTCCTTTCAGCCCCAGCATTTT	CATSDFYSSFQPQHF
TRBV5-1	NA	TRBJ2-7	once	TGCGCCAGCAGCTCGGGGGGGACAGGGCACGAGCAGTACTTC	CASSSGGTGHEQYF
TRBV11-3	NA	TRBJ2-7	few	TGTGCCAGCAGCCCCGGTGGGAGAGGAGGCTACGAGCAGTACTTC	CASSPGGRGGYEQYF
TRBV30	NA	TRBJ2-3	few	TGTGCCTGGAGACCCGCGGGGGCCAGGGATACGCAGTATTTT	CAWRPAGARDTQYF
TRBV5-1	TRBD2	TRBJ2-5	NA	TGCGCCAGCAGCTTAGGACTAGCGGGAGGGTCGGGGGAGACCCAGTACTTC	CASSLGLAGGSGETQYF
TRBV27	NA	TRBJ1-5	NA	TGTGCCAGCAGTTTTTTGGGGGCCGCTCAGCCCCAGCATTTT	CASSFLGAAQPQHF
TRBV18	NA	TRBJ1-3	NA	TGTGCCAGCTCACCACGGGCTGACGGAAACACCATATATTTT	CASSPRADGNTIYF
TRBV7-2	NA	TRBJ1-1	NA	TGTGCCAGCGCCCCCCGACAGCTTGAAGCTTTCTTT	CASAPRQLEAFF
TRBV3-1/TRBV3-2	TRBD2	TRBJ2-3	few	TGTGCCAGCAGCGATAGCGGGAGGGCCGTAGATACGCAGTATTTT	CASSDSGRAVDTQYF
TRBV6-5	TRBD1	TRBJ2-1	NA	TGTGCCAGCAATAAAAGGGGGCGTAATGAGCAGTTCTTC	CASNKRGRNEQFF
TRBV5-5	TRBD1	TRBJ1-1	NA	TGTGCCAGCAGCTTGAGGGGGACAGGGAACACTGAAGCTTTCTTT	CASSLRGTGNTEAFF
TRBV7-2	TRBD1	TRBJ1-6	NA	TGTGCCAGCAGGGCGGGACAGGGAAATCGATCACCCCTCCACTTT	CASRAGQGNRSPLHF
TRBV5-1	NA	TRBJ1-5	NA	TGCGCCAGCAGCATGGACAGCCCAGATCAGCCCCAGCATTTT	CASSMDSPDQPQHF